The present entry profiles one T cell receptor beta chain with its context. The data were produced by immunoSEQ multiplex PCR, yet TCRdb's version contains in-frame clones alone and is incomplete. The data contain around 41,000 clones, less than 95% of them seen just once; the ten biggest clones take up 1.9%. The CDR3 runs 14 residues. Trimming cost V 3 bases and J 4 bases, with 9 bases left between them. Germline lookup yields CDR1 SNHLY and CDR2 FYNNEI. The source of the sample is a study of T cells in tuberculosis. Study at large: In South Africa, adults with active tuberculosis were compared with IGRA-negative and latently infected IGRA-positive adolescents.

Tuberculin skin test and IGRA determined adolescents' latent tuberculosis status at entry. The sequence was obtained from a donor aged 5-35 years with latent tuberculosis or without tuberculosis infection. Some clones in this sample may be carry-over from other donors' samples. The V call is TRBV2, the J call TRBJ2-2; D uncertain. Sequencing used PBMCs. CDR3 amino acids: CASSDRVGTGELFF. The CDR3 DNA sequence: TGTGCCAGCAGTGACCGGGTGGGCACCGGGGAGCTGTTTTTT.